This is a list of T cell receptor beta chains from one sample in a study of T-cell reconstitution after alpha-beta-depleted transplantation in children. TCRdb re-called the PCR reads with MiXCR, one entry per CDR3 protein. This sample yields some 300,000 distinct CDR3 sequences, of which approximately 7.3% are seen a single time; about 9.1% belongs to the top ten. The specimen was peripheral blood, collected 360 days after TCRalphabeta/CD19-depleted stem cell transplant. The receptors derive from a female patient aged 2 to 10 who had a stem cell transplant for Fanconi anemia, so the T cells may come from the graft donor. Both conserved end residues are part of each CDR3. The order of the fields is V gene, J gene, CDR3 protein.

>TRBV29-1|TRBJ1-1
CSVSPPGTLSNTEAFF
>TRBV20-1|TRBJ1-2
CSASTATGSPYGYTF
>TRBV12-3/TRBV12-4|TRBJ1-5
CASSLEGLVSQPQHF
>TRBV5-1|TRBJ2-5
CASSLVGTQETQYF
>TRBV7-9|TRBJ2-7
CASSLGSRYEQYF
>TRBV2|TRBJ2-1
CASRLLYNEQFF
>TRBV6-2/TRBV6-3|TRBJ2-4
CASSYTDHLNIQYF
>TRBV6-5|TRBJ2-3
CASSLRGGDRRDTQYF
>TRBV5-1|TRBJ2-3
CASSPRGVRSTDTQYF
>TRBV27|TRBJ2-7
CASSLGGDWYEQYF
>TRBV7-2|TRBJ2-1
CASSLALGQAYNEQFF
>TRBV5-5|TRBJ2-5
CASSPNRWRVETQYF
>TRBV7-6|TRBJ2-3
CASSLAWKAGDTQYF
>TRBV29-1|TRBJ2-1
CSVEDRVSYNEQFF
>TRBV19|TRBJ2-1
CASSPPTGIYNEQFF
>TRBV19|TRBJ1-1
CASSKLTGGSEAFF
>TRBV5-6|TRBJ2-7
CASSLDLALFSYEQYF
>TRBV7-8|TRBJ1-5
CASSLDTGGQPQHF
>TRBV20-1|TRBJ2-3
CSASRSSTDTQYF
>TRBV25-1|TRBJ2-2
CASSELRSTGELFF
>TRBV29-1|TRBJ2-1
CSVRVSGSPYNEQFF
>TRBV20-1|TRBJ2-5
CSARILLAGVGTQYF
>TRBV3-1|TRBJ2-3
CASSQDADTQYF
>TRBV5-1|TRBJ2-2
CASSYEDYGELFF
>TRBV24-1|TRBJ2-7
CATSDSGTGNPSSYEQYF
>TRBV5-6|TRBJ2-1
CASSLTGLNNEQFF
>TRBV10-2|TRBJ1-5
CASSPQGASNQPQHF
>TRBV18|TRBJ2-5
CASSPREGQETQYF
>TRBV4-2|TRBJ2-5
CASGPRTSQETQYF
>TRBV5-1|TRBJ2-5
CASRVAQETQYF
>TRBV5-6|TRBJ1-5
CASLRWGDQPQHF
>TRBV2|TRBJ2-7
CASSELPRGSYEQYF
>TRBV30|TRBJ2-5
CAWSLDFGGQTQYF
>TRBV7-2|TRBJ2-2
CASSLAVGELFF
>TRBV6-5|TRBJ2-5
CASSYLQGGSYQETQYF
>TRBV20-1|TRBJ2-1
CSAHHSGGRYNEQFF
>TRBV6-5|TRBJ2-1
CASSYWSSNNEQFF
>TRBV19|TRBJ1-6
CASRISATGNSPLHF
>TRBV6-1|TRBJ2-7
CASIRDRGIYEQYF
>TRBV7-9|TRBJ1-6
CASSGQGRSPLHF
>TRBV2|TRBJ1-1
CASSERGGRLNTEAFF
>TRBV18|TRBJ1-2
CASSPELTGFNYGYTF
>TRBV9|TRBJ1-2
CASSAPGQPNYGYTF
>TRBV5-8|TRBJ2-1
CASSLVGTSGGREQFF
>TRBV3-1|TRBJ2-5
CASSQSSGAETQYF
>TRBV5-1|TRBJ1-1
CASSLQSGGVGTEAFF
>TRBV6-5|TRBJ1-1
CASQRTNTEAFF
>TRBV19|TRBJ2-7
CASSYSRASEYYEQYF
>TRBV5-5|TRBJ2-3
CASSEWTSGGVVDTQYF
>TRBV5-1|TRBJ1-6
CASSLVGRHSPLHF
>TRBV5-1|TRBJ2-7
CASSFTPGQGYEQYF
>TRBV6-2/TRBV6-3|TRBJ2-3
CASSYSRGASTDTQYF